Following are 30 T cell receptor beta chains from one sample sequenced in a study of blood T cell repertoires in COVID-19. TCRdb keeps only in-frame clones here, not all; method: immunoSEQ multiplex PCR. This table holds roughly 160,000 clones, about 83% found once. Sequencing input: peripheral blood. The receptors come from a woman aged 65 to 85 with COVID-19, enrolled during active disease.

This rearrangement joins TRBV3-1 (or the pseudogene TRBV3-2) to TRBJ1-2; tentative D call: TRBD1 (5 bases). Trimming pared 1 base from V and 8 bases from J, leaving 8 bases between. Germline CDR1 is LGHDT and CDR2 is YNNKEL (reference sequence). CDR3 length equals 12 residues. The CDR3 is CASSQAGDGYTF. CDR3 nucleotides: TGTGCCAGCAGCCAAGCGGGGGACGGCTACACCTTC.

Only one count was recorded for this clone. CDR3 bases: TGTGCCAGTAGTCCCTGGACAGGGGGCCGGTCGGAGACCCAGTACTTC. It codes for CASSPWTGGRSETQYF. The chain links TRBV19 to TRBJ2-5; 11 nucleotides agree with TRBD1. Germline-derived CDR1 and CDR2 are LNHDA and SQIVND (reference sequence). The CDR3 sequence is 16 residues long. The ends lost 5 bases at V and 5 bases at J; junction bases unmatched: 10.

The chain employs TRBV29-1 and TRBJ1-1; 7 nucleotides match TRBD1. The germline CDR1 and CDR2 sequences are SQVTM and ANQGSEA. This CDR3 has 13 residues. J gave up 1 base and V 5 bases, and 4 bases lay outside the gene matches. The CDR3 loop reads CSVKDRRNTEAFF. DNA of the CDR3: TGCAGCGTTAAGGACAGGAGGAACACTGAAGCTTTCTTT.

The chain combines TRBV28 with TRBJ1-1, with D uncertain. CDR1 is MDHEN and CDR2 is SYDVKM in the germline V gene. There are 10 residues in the CDR3. Trimming shortened V by 5 bases and J by 10 bases, and 8 bases separated the two germline ends. This CDR3 is CASSPRGAFF. The CDR3 DNA sequence: TGTGCCAGCAGTCCTAGAGGAGCTTTCTTT.

The rearrangement joins TRBV5-4 to TRBJ1-2, with a possible D match to TRBD1 (6 bases). Trimming cost V 3 bases and J 0 bases, with 12 bases left between them. The CDR3 runs 15 residues. Germline lookup yields CDR1 SGHNT and CDR2 YYREEE (reference sequence). CDR3 sequence: CASSYWTDSNYGYTF. In nucleotides, the CDR3 is TGTGCCAGCAGCTACTGGACAGACTCTAACTATGGCTACACCTTC.

The V call is TRBV2, the J call TRBJ1-5; a weak D match, TRBD1 (5 bases). The germline V gene encodes CDR1 SNHLY and CDR2 FYNNEI. CDR3 size: 12 residues. Trimming left V 8 bases short and J 5 bases short, with 10 bases between. The CDR3 DNA is TGTGCCAGCGGCAGGGTATATCAGCCCCAGCATTTT. Translating gives CASGRVYQPQHF.

The chain combines TRBV29-1 with TRBJ2-7; 9 bases are a match to TRBD1. V shed 3 bases, J shed 1 base, and the junction held 4 bases outside the gene matches. CDR3 length: 14 amino acids. Per germline, CDR1 SQVTM and CDR2 ANQGSEA. For the CDR3, the DNA is TGCAGCGTTGACAGGACAGGGGAATCCTACGAGCAGTACTTC. The encoded protein is CSVDRTGESYEQYF.

CDR3 loop: CASSPGTGKVYGYTF. DNA for the CDR3: TGCGCCAGCAGCCCAGGGACAGGAAAGGTCTATGGCTACACCTTC. The genes are TRBV5-1 and TRBJ1-2; 8 nucleotides align to TRBD1. V shed 4 bases, J shed 4 bases, and the junction held 9 bases outside the gene matches. Germline V gene sequence: CDR1 SGHRS, CDR2 YFSETQ. The CDR3 spans 15 residues. Supplemented by reference TRBV5-1 and TRBJ1-2, the full variable domain reads KAGVTQTPRYLIKTRGQQVTLSCSPISGHRSVSWYQQTPGQGLQFLFEYFSETQRNKGNFPGRFSGRQFSNSRSEMNVSTLELGDSALYLCASSPGTGKVYGYTFGSGTRLTVV.

This chain joins TRBV7-3 and TRBJ2-2; a possible D gene is TRBD2 (6 bases). Germline V gene data show CDR1 as SGHTA and CDR2 as FQGTGA. The germline V and J ends were trimmed by 9 bases and 5 bases, with 16 bases remaining between them. The CDR3 extends over 14 amino acids. The CDR3 coding sequence is TGTGCCAGTACAAACGGGGGATCTACCGGGGAGCTGTTTTTT. Translated: CASTNGGSTGELFF.

This chain uses TRBV28 with TRBJ1-2, with D possibly matching TRBD1 (5 bases). The CDR3 spans 15 residues. V lost 5 bases and J lost 12, with 25 bases in between. Germline V gene data show CDR1 as MDHEN and CDR2 as SYDVKM. CDR3 in amino acids: CASSPHLGWGGWDTF. CDR3 nucleotides: TGTGCCAGCAGTCCCCATCTGGGCTGGGGGGGATGGGACACCTTC.

The chain carries TRBV2 and TRBJ2-7; TRBD1 might be the D (6 bases). V was trimmed by 5 bases and J by 5 bases, leaving 13 bases between them. Germline values: CDR1 SNHLY, CDR2 FYNNEI. CDR3 length: 13 residues. The CDR3 is CASSFWSGDEQYF. In DNA form, the CDR3 reads TGTGCCAGCAGTTTCTGGTCAGGGGACGAGCAGTACTTC.

This chain links TRBV25-1 with TRBJ2-7, with D perhaps matching TRBD2 (5 bases). Trimming pared 6 bases from V and 4 bases from J, leaving 10 bases between. Germline-derived CDR1 and CDR2 are MGHDK and SYGVNS. The CDR3 sequence is 12 residues long. The CDR3 nucleotides read TGTGCCAGCAGCCGAGAGGGATACGAGCAGTACTTC. It codes for CASSREGYEQYF.

The rearrangement links TRBV27 to TRBJ1-6, with D perhaps matching TRBD1 (6 bases). Between the trimmed V and J ends, which lost 5 bases and 2 bases, there was a span of 10 bases. This CDR3 contains 15 residues. The germline gives CDR1 MNHEY, CDR2 SMNVEV (reference sequence). For the CDR3, the DNA is TGTGCCAGCAGTATAACAGGGACCTATAATTCACCCCTCCACTTT. It translates to CASSITGTYNSPLHF.

CDR3 amino acids: CASRTQSLDSRKQYF. Written as DNA, the CDR3 is TGTGCCAGCAGGACCCAATCATTGGACAGTAGAAAGCAGTACTTC. The chain combines TRBV28 with TRBJ2-7, with TRBD1 as a possible D gene (6 bases). The CDR3 loop spans 15 amino acids. With 6 bases removed from V and 8 bases from J, the gap between germline ends came to 23 bases. Per the germline V gene, CDR1 is MDHEN and CDR2 is SYDVKM. The full variable domain, completed using reference TRBV28 and TRBJ2-7, is DVKVTQSSRYLVKRTGEKVFLECVQDMDHENMFWYRQDPGLGLRLIYFSYDVKMKEKGDIPEGYSVSREKKERFSLILESASTNQTSMYLCASRTQSLDSRKQYFGPGTRLTVT.

The chain joins TRBV5-1 to TRBJ1-2; D might be TRBD1 (5 bases). This CDR3 spans 15 amino acids. V lost 4 bases to trimming and J lost 8 bases, with 21 bases between them. Germline V gives CDR1 SGHRS, CDR2 YFSETQ. The CDR3 DNA reads TGCGCCAGCAGCCCCCGGCAGGGTGAGAGTAAGGGCTACACCTTC. It translates to CASSPRQGESKGYTF.

The J gene is TRBJ2-3, the V gene TRBV5-1; TRBD1 matches 8 bases. The CDR3 spans 16 residues. J lost 2 bases, V lost 4 bases, and 9 bases had no gene match. Germline V gene data show CDR1 as SGHRS and CDR2 as YFSETQ. The DNA of the CDR3 is TGCGCCAGCAGCCCAATAGGGGGACAGGTCACAGATACGCAGTATTTT. Its translation is CASSPIGGQVTDTQYF.

The rearrangement links TRBV18 to TRBJ2-4; D is uncertain. Germline V gives CDR1 KGHSH, CDR2 LQKENI. There are 16 residues in the CDR3. Between the trimmed V and J ends, which lost 1 base and 0 bases, there was a span of 10 bases. The CDR3 nucleotides are TGTGCCAGCTCACCACGCACACATCTAGCCAAAAACATTCAGTACTTC. As protein: CASSPRTHLAKNIQYF.

The CDR3 sequence is CASSPPTSLGGDEQFF. As DNA, the CDR3 is TGCGCCAGCAGCCCCCCCACTAGCTTGGGGGGGGATGAGCAGTTCTTC. This chain joins TRBV5-1 and TRBJ2-1; 7 nucleotides align to TRBD2. V dropped 4 bases and J dropped 8; count of bases not matched to a gene: 15. This CDR3 has 16 amino acids. Germline-derived CDR1 and CDR2 are SGHRS and YFSETQ.

This clone was found a few times. The chain carries TRBV6-2 or TRBV6-3 and TRBJ1-5; 7 bases agree with TRBD1. The V segment lost 5 bases and the J segment 3 bases; nucleotides outside the gene matches: 7. Per germline, CDR1 MNHEY and CDR2 SVGEGT. This CDR3 has 15 amino acids. The chain's CDR3 is CASSPGQATNQPQHF. CDR3 nucleotides: TGTGCCAGCAGTCCAGGACAGGCTACCAATCAGCCCCAGCATTTT.

The J gene is TRBJ1-4, the V gene TRBV28; D remains ambiguous. Trimming took 10 bases from V and 1 from J, leaving 13 bases between them. This CDR3 is built from 14 residues. Germline assignment: CDR1 MDHEN and CDR2 SYDVKM. CDR3 sequence (DNA): TGTGCCATCCGCCGGGCGGGAACTAATGAAAAACTGTTTTTT. Amino acids: CAIRRAGTNEKLFF.

The chain carries TRBV3-1 (or the pseudogene TRBV3-2) and TRBJ1-5; D is perhaps TRBD1 (6 bases). V dropped 0 bases and J dropped 6 bases, with 9 bases sitting between them. Germline loops: CDR1 LGHDT, CDR2 YNNKEL (reference sequence). The CDR3 sequence is 14 residues long. The CDR3 loop reads CASSQDAGAQPQHF. In DNA form, the CDR3 reads TGTGCCAGCAGCCAAGATGCAGGGGCTCAGCCCCAGCATTTT.

Only one count was recorded for this clone. This sequence joins TRBV5-1 and TRBJ2-5, with TRBD2 as a possible D gene (5 bases). Germline V gene sequence: CDR1 SGHRS, CDR2 YFSETQ. The CDR3 length is 14 residues. Trimming removed 7 bases at V and 1 base at J, with 14 bases between. As DNA, the CDR3 is TGCGCCAGCGAGTATGGGAGCCTCCAAGAGACCCAGTACTTC. Protein product: CASEYGSLQETQYF.

The chain employs TRBV4-1 and TRBJ2-7; weak D call: TRBD1 (5 bases). The ends were cut back, 1 base at V and 5 bases at J, with 15 bases in the middle. Germline V gene data show CDR1 as MGHRA and CDR2 as YSYEKL. This CDR3 spans 15 amino acids. This chain's CDR3 is CASSQVGVLRNEQYF. The CDR3 DNA reads as TGCGCCAGCAGCCAAGTAGGGGTTCTACGCAACGAGCAGTACTTC.

The chain employs TRBV5-5 and TRBJ1-2; tentatively, D is TRBD1 (5 bases). Germline V gene data show CDR1 as SGHKS and CDR2 as YYEKEE (reference sequence). V was cut by 3 bases and J by 6 bases, with 12 bases left in between. This CDR3 has 13 amino acids. CDR3: CASSSQGRHGYTF. CDR3 in DNA: TGTGCCAGCAGCTCGCAGGGTCGGCATGGCTACACCTTC. Complete variable domain (other parts from reference TRBV5-5 and TRBJ1-2): DAGVTQSPTHLIKTRGQQVTLRCSPISGHKSVSWYQQVLGQGPQFIFQYYEKEERGRGNFPDRFSARQFPNYSSELNVNALLLGDSALYLCASSSQGRHGYTFGSGTRLTVV.

The genes are TRBV9 and TRBJ1-6; TRBD1 might be the D (6 bases). Germline values: CDR1 SGDLS, CDR2 YYNGEE. V dropped 1 base and J dropped 0 bases, with 8 bases sitting between them. CDR3 length equals 16 residues. This CDR3 reads CASSVSGDSYNSPLHF. The DNA for the CDR3 is TGTGCCAGCAGCGTATCAGGGGACTCCTATAATTCACCCCTCCACTTT.

The genes are TRBV6-5 and TRBJ2-7, with unresolved D. V shed 0 bases and J shed 3 bases, with 12 bases lying between them. This CDR3 has 15 residues. The germline V gene encodes CDR1 MNHEY and CDR2 SVGAGI. This CDR3 is CASSYSIPLVYEQYF. DNA of the CDR3: TGTGCCAGCAGTTACTCGATCCCGCTAGTCTACGAGCAGTACTTC.

The chain has TRBV7-9 and TRBJ2-7; 13 bases are shared with TRBD2. Germline loops: CDR1 SEHNR, CDR2 FQNEAQ (reference sequence). Trimming at V came to 5 bases and at J to 1 base, leaving 11 bases not matched to a gene. The CDR3 extends over 18 amino acids. The CDR3 nucleotides are TGTGCCAGCAGCCCAGTCCGAGGACTAGCGGGGGATTCCTACGAGCAGTACTTC. The encoded protein is CASSPVRGLAGDSYEQYF.

The table lists this clone with a count of one. CDR3 sequence: CASSLRQGGSYNEQFF. The CDR3 bases are TGTGCCAGCAGCCTACGACAAGGGGGTTCGTACAATGAGCAGTTCTTC. The chain combines TRBV11-1 with TRBJ2-1; TRBD1 is a possible D gene (6 bases). The V gene lost 5 bases and the J gene lost 4 bases, with 18 bases spanning the gap. The CDR3 totals 16 residues. Germline V gives CDR1 SGHAT, CDR2 FQDESV (reference sequence).

V and J are TRBV5-1 and TRBJ1-2; no clear D gene. CDR1 is SGHRS, CDR2 YFSETQ, per germline. Trimming removed 4 bases from V and 7 bases from J, with 17 bases in between. The CDR3 loop spans 14 amino acids. CDR3 nucleotide sequence: TGCGCCAGCAGCCCCAATGACAATGGTCGTGGCTACACCTTC. The encoded protein is CASSPNDNGRGYTF.

The V gene is TRBV10-3, the J gene TRBJ2-7; D is unresolved. Per the germline V gene, CDR1 is ENHRY and CDR2 is SYGVKD. The CDR3 runs 16 residues. Trimming removed 5 bases at V and 0 bases at J, with 17 bases between. The DNA of the CDR3 is TGTGCCATCAGTCCCCTTTATCCATTGAGCTCCTACGAGCAGTACTTC. Protein: CAISPLYPLSSYEQYF.